Only one count was recorded for the clone carrying this TCR beta chain. Its antigen is unknown. The data are from a study of shared clonotypes between healthy human individuals. Per the germline V gene, CDR1 is SEHNR and CDR2 is FQNEAQ (reference sequence). V lost 5 bases and J lost 7; bases outside the gene matches: 11. The CDR3 totals 15 residues. TCRdb's table, derived via immunoSEQ multiplex PCR, lists solely in-frame clones and lacks some. The repertoire holds 400,000 to 600,000 clones, with almost 80% as singletons. The study enrolled healthy HIV-negative adults without recent acute infections or vaccinations as donors. For genomic DNA, unsorted samples relied on around 81 million PBMCs. Study-wide results and limits: It was the few donors that limited the genetic and exposure-history diversity represented.

The sample taken for sequencing was PBMCs. This TCR came from a woman between 40 and 55 years old in good health. Some clones in this sample may be carry-over from other donors' samples. The rearrangement links TRBV7-9 to TRBJ2-1, with TRBD2 matching over 7 bases. CDR3 sequence: CASSLGRAWVNEQFF. The CDR3 region has the DNA TGTGCCAGCAGCCTGGGGAGGGCCTGGGTTAATGAGCAGTTCTTC.